These T cell receptor beta chains were read from a single sample in a study of breast tumors, draining lymph nodes, adjacent tissues. TCRdb re-called the multiplex PCR reads with MiXCR, one entry per CDR3 protein. In the table there are around 300,000 distinct CDR3 sequences, roughly 30% of which are singletons. Material for sequencing was axillary lymph node tissue. All receptors come from a female donor with breast cancer. Some clones in this sample may be carry-over from other donors' samples. Both conserved end residues are part of each CDR3. The order of the fields is clone size, V gene, D gene, CDR3 length, J gene, CDR3 protein, CDR3 DNA. A D gene is named only where the DNA matches it firmly. The size entry is marked missing in some rows and otherwise reads once, few, many or a size class.

many,TRBV4-2,TRBD1,18,TRBJ2-6,CASSHGQGETQGANVLTF,TGTGCCAGCAGCCACGGACAGGGGGAAACGCAAGGGGCCAACGTCCTGACTTTC
many,TRBV20-1,.,14,TRBJ1-4,CSLLRGPRNEKLFF,TGCAGCCTCCTCCGGGGGCCGCGGAATGAAAAACTGTTTTTT
many,TRBV7-9,.,15,TRBJ1-3,CASGGLPVSGNTIYF,TGTGCCAGCGGCGGACTTCCCGTCTCTGGAAACACCATATATTTT
.,TRBV4-3,TRBD2,19,TRBJ2-3,CASSQELSGRARETDTQYF,TGCGCCAGCAGCCAAGAGCTGAGCGGGAGGGCCCGGGAGACAGATACGCAGTATTTT
many,TRBV7-3,TRBD2,13,TRBJ2-5,CASSAGLAETQYF,TGTGCCAGCAGCGCGGGACTAGCTGAGACCCAGTACTTC
many,TRBV20-1,TRBD2,14,TRBJ2-1,CSATRTSGSNEQFF,TGCAGTGCCACTCGGACTAGCGGGAGTAATGAGCAGTTCTTC
.,TRBV25-1,TRBD1,17,TRBJ1-3,CASSLGQGGFSGKPIYF,TGTGCCAGCAGTCTGGGACAGGGGGGGTTTAGTGGAAAACCCATATATTTT
many,TRBV5-1,TRBD2,15,TRBJ2-1,CASSSMTSANNEQFF,TGCGCCAGCAGCTCTATGACTAGCGCTAACAATGAGCAGTTCTTC
.,TRBV6-2/TRBV6-3,TRBD2,15,TRBJ2-1,CASRSSGSFYNEQFF,TGTGCCAGCAGATCTAGCGGGAGTTTCTACAATGAGCAGTTCTTC
.,TRBV6-6,TRBD2,17,TRBJ2-7,CASSRTGTSGRNYEQYF,TGTGCCAGCAGTCGGACCGGGACTAGCGGGAGGAACTACGAGCAGTACTTC
many,TRBV5-1,TRBD1,15,TRBJ2-5,CASSWSPQGDETQYF,TGCGCCAGCAGCTGGTCACCACAGGGGGATGAGACCCAGTACTTC
many,TRBV20-1,.,14,TRBJ2-7,CSARRRDYPYEQYF,TGCAGTGCTAGACGGCGGGATTACCCGTACGAGCAGTACTTC
.,TRBV16,.,13,TRBJ2-1,CASSQLIGGEQFF,TGTGCCAGCAGCCAGCTCATAGGGGGTGAGCAGTTCTTC
many,TRBV5-4,.,12,TRBJ2-5,CASSGRGETQYF,TGTGCCAGCAGCGGAAGGGGAGAGACCCAGTACTTC
many,TRBV7-8,TRBD2,15,TRBJ2-1,CASSLGTSGSNEQFF,TGTGCCAGCAGCTTAGGAACTAGCGGGAGCAATGAGCAGTTCTTC
.,TRBV2,.,15,TRBJ2-2,CASSVASRNTGELFF,TGTGCCAGCAGTGTAGCGTCCCGAAACACCGGGGAGCTGTTTTTT
many,TRBV10-3,.,12,TRBJ2-2,CAISRSAGELFF,TGTGCCATCAGTCGTAGCGCCGGGGAGCTGTTTTTT
many,TRBV5-1,TRBD1,15,TRBJ1-5,CASSPQGAAGQPQHF,TGCGCCAGCAGCCCCCAGGGGGCCGCGGGCCAGCCCCAGCATTTT
many,TRBV29-1,TRBD2,13,TRBJ2-7,CSSWGGRGNEQYF,TGCAGCTCCTGGGGCGGGAGAGGAAACGAGCAGTACTTC
.,TRBV27,.,12,TRBJ1-4,CASSLLGEKLFF,TGTGCCAGCAGTTTATTGGGAGAAAAACTGTTTTTT
.,TRBV2,TRBD1,14,TRBJ1-6,CASSQTGVGSPLHF,TGTGCCAGCAGTCAGACAGGGGTCGGGTCACCCCTCCACTTT
many,TRBV9,TRBD1,18,TRBJ1-2,CASSLSPGQTLPYYGYTF,TGTGCCAGCAGCCTATCTCCGGGACAGACTCTACCGTACTATGGCTACACCTTC
many,TRBV9,TRBD1,15,TRBJ1-3,CASSARQGLGNTIYF,TGTGCCAGCAGCGCTCGACAGGGCCTTGGAAACACCATATATTTT
many,TRBV2,.,14,TRBJ2-2,CASGPGRSSGELFF,TGTGCCAGCGGTCCGGGGCGCTCTTCCGGGGAGCTGTTTTTT
many,TRBV4-1,.,16,TRBJ2-3,CASSQEGGRLTDTQYF,TGCGCCAGCAGCCAAGAAGGAGGCAGGCTCACAGATACGCAGTATTTT
.,TRBV7-9,.,18,TRBJ1-6,CASSRGGHDRTYYPPLHF,TGTGCCAGCAGCCGCGGGGGGCATGACCGGACTTATTATCCACCCCTCCACTTT
many,TRBV14,TRBD1,14,TRBJ1-4,CASSQNWDREKLFF,TGTGCCAGCAGCCAAAACTGGGACAGAGAAAAACTGTTTTTT
.,TRBV28,TRBD2,15,TRBJ2-1,CASSLPGLAGDEQFF,TGTGCCAGCAGTTTGCCCGGACTAGCGGGCGATGAGCAGTTCTTC
many,TRBV7-9,.,14,TRBJ2-5,CASSPSPVEETQYF,TGTGCCAGCAGCCCGAGTCCGGTAGAGGAGACCCAGTACTTC
many,TRBV5-1,.,16,TRBJ1-4,CASSQGLLATNEKLFF,TGCGCCAGCAGCCAGGGGCTCCTTGCAACTAATGAAAAACTGTTTTTT
many,TRBV7-2,.,16,TRBJ2-2,CASSLMFSGNTGELFF,TGTGCCAGCAGCTTAATGTTTAGCGGGAACACCGGGGAGCTGTTTTTT
many,TRBV5-4,.,15,TRBJ2-5,CASSLSGGTRETQYF,TGTGCCAGCAGCTTATCAGGCGGGACACGAGAGACCCAGTACTTC
many,TRBV7-2,.,14,TRBJ2-3,CASSRSPGTDTQYF,TGTGCCAGCAGCCGATCCCCTGGCACAGATACGCAGTATTTT
many,TRBV20-1,TRBD2,16,TRBJ2-1,CSARDHRLAGYNEQFF,TGCAGTGCTAGAGATCATCGACTAGCCGGCTACAATGAGCAGTTCTTC
many,TRBV2,.,14,TRBJ1-3,CASSDREGFNTIYF,TGTGCCAGCAGTGACAGGGAGGGTTTCAACACCATATATTTT
many,TRBV11-2,TRBD2,18,TRBJ2-2,CASSPGLAGGGNTGELFF,TGTGCCAGCAGCCCGGGACTAGCGGGAGGAGGAAACACCGGGGAGCTGTTTTTT
many,TRBV11-2,TRBD1,19,TRBJ2-1,CASSLAPAQTGVSYNEQFF,TGTGCCAGCAGCTTAGCCCCGGCACAGACAGGGGTATCCTACAATGAGCAGTTCTTC
once,TRBV29-1,.,16,TRBJ2-3,CSVEDLGRPHTDTQYF,TGCAGCGTTGAAGATCTGGGGAGACCACACACAGATACGCAGTATTTT
once,TRBV20-1,TRBD2,15,TRBJ2-5,CSALRTSGRAETQYF,TGCAGTGCTCTACGGACTAGCGGGAGGGCAGAGACCCAGTACTTC
few,TRBV7-6,.,16,TRBJ1-1,CASSLIGVVANTEAFF,TGTGCCAGCAGCTTAATCGGGGTTGTGGCGAACACTGAAGCTTTCTTT
.,TRBV20-1,.,15,TRBJ1-5,CSARSGGYNEQPQHF,TGCAGTGCTCGAAGCGGAGGGTACAATGAGCAGCCCCAGCATTTT
few,TRBV5-1,TRBD2,17,TRBJ2-7,CASSLARTSGISYEQYF,TGCGCCAGCAGCTTGGCCAGAACTAGCGGGATCTCCTACGAGCAGTACTTC
many,TRBV11-3,TRBD2,14,TRBJ2-7,CASTISGVGYEQYF,TGTGCCAGCACCATTAGCGGGGTCGGGTACGAGCAGTACTTC
.,TRBV6-6,TRBD1,20,TRBJ2-3,CASRGDPGQDLSPSGDTQYF,TGTGCCAGCAGAGGTGATCCGGGACAGGACCTTTCGCCAAGTGGCGATACGCAGTATTTT
many,TRBV20-1,.,12,TRBJ2-3,CSALQSTDTQYF,TGCAGTGCCTTACAGAGCACAGATACGCAGTATTTT
.,TRBV28,TRBD2,15,TRBJ2-1,CASSLVGGPGNEQFF,TGTGCCAGCAGTTTAGTGGGAGGGCCGGGGAATGAGCAGTTCTTC
few,TRBV5-4,.,22,TRBJ2-1,CASSLGARGAWNSRWMYNEQFF,TGTGCCAGCAGCTTGGGAGCGCGAGGCGCTTGGAATTCGCGCTGGATGTACAATGAGCAGTTCTTC
many,TRBV20-1,.,14,TRBJ1-5,CSAQRTLGNQPQHF,TGCAGTGCTCAGCGGACCCTGGGCAATCAGCCCCAGCATTTT